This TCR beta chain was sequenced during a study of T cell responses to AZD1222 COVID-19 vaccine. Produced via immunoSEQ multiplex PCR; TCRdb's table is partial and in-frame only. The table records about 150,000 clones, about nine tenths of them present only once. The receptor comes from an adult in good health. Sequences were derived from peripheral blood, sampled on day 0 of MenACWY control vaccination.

The CDR3, as DNA: TGTGCCAGCAGCTTTAGGCGGGGGGTGACCCAGTACTTC. It encodes CASSFRRGVTQYF. The V gene is TRBV7-2, the J gene TRBJ2-5; 8 nucleotides align to TRBD2. The CDR3 is made up of 13 amino acids. Germline loops: CDR1 SGHTA, CDR2 FQGNSA. The V and J ends lost 3 bases and 7 bases, in that order; junction bases with no gene match: 4.